This passage covers 5 T cell receptor beta chains from one sample sequenced in a study of neurological immune-mediated disorders. TCRdb recomputed calls from the 5' RACE reads with MiXCR, one row per CDR3 protein. This table has roughly 55,000 distinct CDR3 sequences, roughly 17% appearing once. Material: PBMCs. These TCRs come from a man aged 55 to 69 in good health.

At least ten counts were recorded for this clonotype. A read error may produce the germline difference seen at one junction end. The chain is built from TRBV28 and TRBJ2-7, with a possible D match to TRBD2 (6 bases). The CDR3 totals 9 residues. Per germline, CDR1 MDHEN and CDR2 SYDVKM. The CDR3 DNA sequence: TGTGCCAGCGGTGGGGGGTCGGACTTC. Translation: CASGGGSDF.

This clonotype was seen at least ten times. The chain joins TRBV5-1 to TRBJ1-5; 8 bases align to TRBD1. The germline V gene encodes CDR1 SGHRS and CDR2 YFSETQ. The CDR3 contains 14 residues. Trimming took 4 bases from V and 5 from J; bases not matched to a gene: 5. CDR3 protein: CASSPDRGDQPQHF. The CDR3 DNA reads as TGCGCCAGCAGCCCCGACAGGGGAGATCAGCCCCAGCATTTT. Full variable domain (rest looked up from reference TRBV5-1 and TRBJ1-5): KAGVTQTPRYLIKTRGQQVTLSCSPISGHRSVSWYQQTPGQGLQFLFEYFSETQRNKGNFPGRFSGRQFSNSRSEMNVSTLELGDSALYLCASSPDRGDQPQHFGDGTRLSIL.

The table lists this clonotype with many counts. The rearrangement links TRBV24-1 to TRBJ2-1; D is undetermined. CDR3 length: 16 amino acids. The V end was cut by 4 bases, the J end by 0 bases, with 12 bases between. Looked up from germline, CDR1 is KGHDR and CDR2 is SFDVKD. In DNA form, the CDR3 reads TGTGCCACCAGTGAACGGTTGGGGTCCTCCTACAATGAGCAGTTCTTC. This codes for CATSERLGSSYNEQFF.

At least ten counts were recorded for this clonotype. The V and J genes are TRBV5-1 and TRBJ2-2; TRBD2 matches 8 bases. CDR1 and CDR2 (germline): SGHRS, YFSETQ. The CDR3 sequence is 15 residues long. J lost 6 bases, V lost 0 bases, and 4 bases had no gene match. CDR3 sequence: CASSLDLGGAGELFF. Here the CDR3 DNA reads TGCGCCAGCAGCTTGGACCTCGGGGGGGCCGGGGAGCTGTTTTTT.

This clonotype has ten or more counts. The chain combines TRBV7-2 with TRBJ2-1, with a tentative D call TRBD2 (6 bases). Germline V gene lookup returns CDR1 SGHTA and CDR2 FQGNSA. This CDR3 contains 18 residues. V dropped 5 bases and J dropped 0 bases, with 20 bases sitting between them. CDR3 sequence (DNA): TGTGCCAGCAGCCTAAGCCCGGTAGCGGTAAGCTCCTACAATGAGCAGTTCTTC. This codes for CASSLSPVAVSSYNEQFF.